This T cell receptor beta chain was sequenced during a study of T cells expressing NK-cell markers. Turning to the study itself: There were seven HCMV-seropositive donors and one seronegative donor among the eight sequenced. Whole-study results and caveats: About 1.0-7.5% of CD8+ T cells in roughly six donors belonged to dominant NKG2C+ clonotypes. These clonotypes also led the CD3+CD56-NKG2C+ fraction in a handful of donors.

Germline V lookup: CDR1 MDHEN, CDR2 SYDVKM. The CDR3 contains 14 residues. Regarding this clonotype: Its antigen is not identified.

For each CDR3 protein, TCRdb gives one entry from its re-call of the 5' RACE reads, without DNA. This sample's table has approximately 460,000 distinct CDR3 sequences. The TCR sequence derives from a woman between 18 and 75 years old in good health. The specimen sequenced was blood T cells: a sorted CD56 or NKG2C T cell subset, CD4+ or CD8+ T cells, or bulk PBMC T cells (not recorded which). J is TRBJ2-1 and V is TRBV28; TCRdb returns TRBD2, unconfirmable since there is no DNA. The CDR3: CASSRLAGRSEQFF.